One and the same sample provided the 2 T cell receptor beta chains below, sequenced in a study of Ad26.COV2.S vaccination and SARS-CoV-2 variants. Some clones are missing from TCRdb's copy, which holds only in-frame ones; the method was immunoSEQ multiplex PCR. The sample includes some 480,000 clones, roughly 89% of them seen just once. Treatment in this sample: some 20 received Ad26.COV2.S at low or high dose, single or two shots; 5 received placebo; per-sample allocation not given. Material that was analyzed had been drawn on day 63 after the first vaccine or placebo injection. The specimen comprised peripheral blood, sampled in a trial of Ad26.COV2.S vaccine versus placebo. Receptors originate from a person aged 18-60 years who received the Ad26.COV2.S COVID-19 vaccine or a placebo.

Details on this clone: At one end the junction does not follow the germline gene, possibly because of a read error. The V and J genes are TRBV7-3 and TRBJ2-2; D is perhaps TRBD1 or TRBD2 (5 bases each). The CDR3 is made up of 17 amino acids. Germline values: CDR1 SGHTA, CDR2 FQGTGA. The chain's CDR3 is CASSSGRGRRNAGELFF. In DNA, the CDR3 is TGTGCCAGCAGCTCTGGCCGGGGACGTAGGAACGCCGGGGAGCTGTTTTTT.

CDR3 sequence reads: CASSRGQVGTEAFF. CDR3 nucleotides: TGTGCCAGCAGCAGGGGACAGGTGGGGACTGAAGCTTTCTTT. The rearrangement joins TRBV9 to TRBJ1-1, with TRBD1 identical over 8 bases. The CDR3 sequence is 14 residues long. Germline assignment: CDR1 SGDLS and CDR2 YYNGEE. The V gene end was trimmed by 4 bases and the J gene end by 5 bases; junction bases not matched to a gene: 7.